This passage covers 3 T cell receptor beta chains from one sample sequenced in a study of blood T cells in healthy people across ages. Through a sample-barcoded 5' primer and a J-beta primer mix, a second PCR was run for roughly 7 to 11 cycles. TCRdb used MiXCR to reprocess the 5' RACE reads, holding one entry per CDR3 protein. The sample has fewer than 650,000 distinct CDR3 sequences; about 27% are singletons. The data were also submitted as part of a second study, on T cells of mothers and their children.

Sequencing was done on a sample of blood. These TCRs come from a boy younger than 10 in good health.

This clonotype was picked up a small number of times. V is TRBV7-9 and J is TRBJ2-5; unclear D gene. Germline V gene data show CDR1 as SEHNR and CDR2 as FQNEAQ (reference sequence). The CDR3 runs 14 residues. Trimming pared 5 bases from V and 2 bases from J, leaving 12 bases between. CDR3 residues: CASSPPGKQETQYF. The CDR3 DNA reads as TGTGCCAGCAGCCCCCCCGGCAAACAAGAGACCCAGTACTTC.

V and J are TRBV12-3 or TRBV12-4 and TRBJ2-7; a possible D gene is TRBD2 (6 bases). Trimming removed 1 base from V and 2 bases from J, with 12 bases in between. The CDR3 length is 15 residues. The CDR3 nucleotides read TGTGCCAGCAGTTTAGGTGAAACTAGCACCTACGAGCAGTACTTC. Protein: CASSLGETSTYEQYF.

This sequence joins TRBV7-8 and TRBJ2-5; 8 bases fit TRBD1. The J call may be faulty, since TRBJ2-7 better matches the DNA end. Germline loops: CDR1 SGHVS, CDR2 FQNEAQ. The CDR3 extends over 14 amino acids. The CDR3 DNA is TGTGCCAGCACCGGGACAGGAGGGTGGTACGAGCAGTACTTC. Its protein product is CASTGTGGWYEQYF.